The clone carrying this TCR beta chain was recorded a few times. Original data processing: Quantification of nucleated cells was approximated via reference gene primer amplification. Assay used: immunoSEQ multiplex PCR; TCRdb lists only in-frame clones, some missing. The V and J calls and clone size come from that table; D and trimming were worked out from the DNA. This sample yields about 110,000 clones, of which 75% to 85% are seen a single time; roughly 9.4% belongs to the top ten. The data were obtained in a study of blood T cell repertoires in COVID-19. About the research overall: The analysed material was cDNA or gDNA that came from T cells, B-cell-depleted T cells, or PBMCs.

CDR3 length: 15 amino acids. Germline loops: CDR1 ENHRY, CDR2 SYGVKD. Trimming removed 8 bases at V and 0 bases at J, with 13 bases between. V usage is TRBV10-3 and J usage is TRBJ1-4, with a weak D call TRBD1 (6 bases). Material: peripheral blood. This TCR came from a woman in her seventies with acute or convalescent COVID-19. The CDR3: CAIVLKGATNEKLFF. In nucleotides, the CDR3 is TGTGCCATCGTGTTAAAGGGGGCAACTAATGAAAAACTGTTTTTT.